The 12 T cell receptor beta chains below all came from one sample that was sequenced in a study of OX40 agonist ivuxolimab in advanced cancers. Profiling relied on immunoSEQ multiplex PCR, and the TCRdb table lists in-frame clones only, not all of them. The sample consists of some 50,000 clones, about 91% of them appearing once. Specimen: CD4+ or CD8+ T cells sorted from blood, collected in a trial of the OX40 agonist ivuxolimab. Receptors originate from an adult with an advanced solid tumor such as melanoma, head and neck, liver or kidney cancer.

This clone was seen only once. V and J are TRBV6-6 and TRBJ2-5; D is uncertain. With 0 bases removed from V and 4 bases from J, the gap between germline ends came to 12 bases. The germline V gene has CDR1 MNHNY and CDR2 SVGAGI (reference sequence). This CDR3 contains 15 residues. The CDR3 DNA sequence: TGTGCCAGCAGTTACTCACCTCATATGCGAGAGACCCAGTACTTC. Translated, it gives CASSYSPHMRETQYF.

V gene TRBV4-3 combines with J gene TRBJ1-3; 11 nucleotides match TRBD1. Germline trimming cut 4 bases from V and 0 bases from J; bases unmatched to any gene: 5. Germline CDR1 is LGHNA and CDR2 is YSLEER. The CDR3 runs 17 residues. The CDR3 DNA is TGCGCCAGCAGCCCCGGACAGGGGGCCTTCTCTGGAAACACCATATATTTT. Translating gives CASSPGQGAFSGNTIYF.

This chain connects TRBV9 to TRBJ1-3; 7 bases are shared with TRBD1. This CDR3 is 16 amino acids long. V gave up 4 bases and J gave up 1 base; unmatched junction bases: 8. Germline V gives CDR1 SGDLS, CDR2 YYNGEE. Here the CDR3 reads CASSTRTGVSGNTIYF. CDR3 sequence (DNA): TGTGCCAGCAGCACTAGAACAGGGGTATCTGGAAACACCATATATTTT.

This sequence joins TRBV7-2 and TRBJ2-5, with D possibly matching TRBD1 (6 bases). The germline V gene has CDR1 SGHTA and CDR2 FQGNSA. The CDR3 is 15 residues long. Trimming shortened V by 0 bases and J by 7 bases, and 15 bases separated the two germline ends. The CDR3 protein is CASSLALWTDPTQYF. Here the CDR3 DNA reads TGTGCCAGCAGCTTAGCGCTTTGGACAGATCCGACCCAGTACTTC.

The genes are TRBV6-1 and TRBJ1-1; a possible D gene is TRBD1 (5 bases). V was pared by 7 bases and J by 10 bases, with 16 bases between. CDR3 length: 12 residues. From germline, CDR1 is MNHNS and CDR2 SASEGT. The CDR3 reads CASIRGFTGAFF. CDR3 nucleotide sequence: TGTGCCAGCATTCGGGGCTTTACCGGAGCTTTCTTT.

The chain has TRBV28 and TRBJ2-1; TRBD2 agrees at 8 bases. The CDR3 has 15 amino acids. Per the germline V gene, CDR1 is MDHEN and CDR2 is SYDVKM. V shed 4 bases, J shed 8 bases, and the junction held 10 bases outside the gene matches. CDR3 DNA: TGTGCCAGCAGTTCTACGGGGGGGCCATTGGATGAGCAGTTCTTC. Amino acid sequence: CASSSTGGPLDEQFF.

The chain has TRBV19 and TRBJ1-6, with a possible D match to TRBD1 (6 bases). This CDR3 has 15 residues. Germline V gene lookup returns CDR1 LNHDA and CDR2 SQIVND (reference sequence). Trimming stripped 3 bases from V and 7 bases from J, with 13 bases between. CDR3 DNA sequence: TGTGCCAGTAGTATCAACTTCGGACAGAATTCACCCCTCCACTTT. Protein product: CASSINFGQNSPLHF.

The chain is built from TRBV15 and TRBJ2-1, with a weak D call TRBD2 (6 bases). V was shortened by 1 base and J by 6 bases, with 10 bases between the two germline ends. This CDR3 comprises 14 residues. Per the germline V gene, CDR1 is LNHNV and CDR2 is YYDKDF (reference sequence). CDR3 DNA: TGTGCCACCAGCAGAGGCCGGGGAGGCAATGAGCAGTTCTTC. Protein product: CATSRGRGGNEQFF.

V is TRBV7-9 and J is TRBJ2-7, with 8 bases matching TRBD1. The germline gives CDR1 SEHNR, CDR2 FQNEAQ (reference sequence). The CDR3 is made up of 16 amino acids. V shed 4 bases and J 4 bases; nucleotides not matched to a gene: 12. The CDR3: CASSSAQGVGGYEQYV. The CDR3 bases are TGTGCCAGCAGCTCAGCACAGGGGGTCGGAGGATACGAGCAGTACGTC.

V gene TRBV7-9 combines with J gene TRBJ2-1; D might be TRBD2 (5 bases). V was shortened by 0 bases and J by 14 bases, with 11 bases between the two germline ends. This CDR3 has 12 amino acids. The germline V gene encodes CDR1 SEHNR and CDR2 FQNEAQ (reference sequence). This chain's CDR3 is CASSLAVGSEFF. The CDR3 DNA reads TGTGCCAGCAGCTTAGCCGTCGGTAGCGAGTTCTTC. The full variable domain, completed using reference TRBV7-9 and TRBJ2-1, is DTGVSQNPRHKITKRGQNVTFRCDPISEHNRLYWYRQTLGQGPEFLTYFQNEAQLEKSRLLSDRFSAERPKGSFSTLEIQRTEQGDSAMYLCASSLAVGSEFFGPGTRLTVL.

The chain carries TRBV10-3 and TRBJ2-2; D is possibly TRBD2 (5 bases). CDR3 length: 13 residues. The germline CDR1 and CDR2 sequences are ENHRY and SYGVKD. Trimming took 6 bases from V and 0 from J, leaving 5 bases between them. The CDR3: CAIRGANTGELFF. The DNA of the CDR3 is TGTGCCATCAGGGGAGCGAACACCGGGGAGCTGTTTTTT.

This chain joins TRBV14 and TRBJ2-3, with 9 nucleotides matching TRBD2. After removal of 4 bases from V and 3 bases from J, the junction contained 14 bases not matched to a gene. CDR1 SGHDN and CDR2 FVKESK come from the germline V gene. CDR3 length: 18 amino acids. The CDR3 here is CASSPSGGGEFWTDTQYF. CDR3 in DNA: TGTGCCAGCAGCCCGTCCGGCGGGGGGGAATTTTGGACAGATACGCAGTATTTT.